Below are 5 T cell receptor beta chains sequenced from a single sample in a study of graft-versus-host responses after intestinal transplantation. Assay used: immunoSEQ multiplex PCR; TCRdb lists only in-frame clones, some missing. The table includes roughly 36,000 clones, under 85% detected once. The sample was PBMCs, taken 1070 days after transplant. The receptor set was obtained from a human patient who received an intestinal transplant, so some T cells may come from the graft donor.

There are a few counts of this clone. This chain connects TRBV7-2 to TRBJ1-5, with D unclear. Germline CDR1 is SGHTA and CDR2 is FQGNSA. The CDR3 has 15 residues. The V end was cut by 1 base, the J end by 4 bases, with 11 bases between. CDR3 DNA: TGTGCCAGCAGCTTAGGGGTCGCGGGGAATCAGCCCCAGCATTTT. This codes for CASSLGVAGNQPQHF.

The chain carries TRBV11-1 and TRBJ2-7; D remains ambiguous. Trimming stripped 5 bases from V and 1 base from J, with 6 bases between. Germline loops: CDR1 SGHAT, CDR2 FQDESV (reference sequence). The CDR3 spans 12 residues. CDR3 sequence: CASSPMSYEQYF. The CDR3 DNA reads TGTGCCAGCAGCCCTATGTCCTACGAGCAGTACTTC.

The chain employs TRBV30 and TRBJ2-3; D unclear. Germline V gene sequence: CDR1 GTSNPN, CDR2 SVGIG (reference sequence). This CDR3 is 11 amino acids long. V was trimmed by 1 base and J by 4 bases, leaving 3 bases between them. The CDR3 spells CAWSAADTQYF. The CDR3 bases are TGTGCCTGGAGTGCAGCAGATACGCAGTATTTT.

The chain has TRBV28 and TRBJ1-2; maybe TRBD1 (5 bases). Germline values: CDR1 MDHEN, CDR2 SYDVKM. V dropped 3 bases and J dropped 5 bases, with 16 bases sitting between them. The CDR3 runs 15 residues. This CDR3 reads CASSLAAGLQYGYTF. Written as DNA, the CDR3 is TGTGCCAGCAGTTTGGCGGCAGGGCTACAGTATGGCTACACCTTC.

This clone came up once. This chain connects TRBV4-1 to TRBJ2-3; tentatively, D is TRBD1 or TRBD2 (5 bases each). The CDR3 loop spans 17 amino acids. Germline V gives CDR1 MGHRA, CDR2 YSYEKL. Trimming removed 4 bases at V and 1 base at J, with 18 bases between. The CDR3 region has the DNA TGCGCCAGCAGCCCAGAGCCCGGGACCCACGGCACAGATACGCAGTATTTT. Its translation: CASSPEPGTHGTDTQYF.